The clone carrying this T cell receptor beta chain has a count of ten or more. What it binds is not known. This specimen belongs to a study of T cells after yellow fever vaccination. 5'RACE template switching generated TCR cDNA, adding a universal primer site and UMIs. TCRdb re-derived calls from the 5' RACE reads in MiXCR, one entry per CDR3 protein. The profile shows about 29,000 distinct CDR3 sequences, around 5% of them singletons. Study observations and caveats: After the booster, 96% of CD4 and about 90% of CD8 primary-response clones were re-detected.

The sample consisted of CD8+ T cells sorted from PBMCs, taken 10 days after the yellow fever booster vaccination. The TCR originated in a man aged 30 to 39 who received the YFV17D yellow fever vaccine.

CDR3 nucleotide sequence: TGTGCCAGCAGCCCGGTCCTTACTATCCCCGAGCAGTTCTTC. It translates to CASSPVLTIPEQFF. This rearrangement joins TRBV7-9 to TRBJ2-1; no clear D gene. Between the trimmed V and J ends, which lost 5 bases and 10 bases, there was a span of 18 bases. Germline V gene data show CDR1 as SEHNR and CDR2 as FQNEAQ (reference sequence). This CDR3 comprises 14 residues. Complete variable domain (other parts from reference TRBV7-9 and TRBJ2-1): DTGVSQNPRHKITKRGQNVTFRCDPISEHNRLYWYRQTLGQGPEFLTYFQNEAQLEKSRLLSDRFSAERPKGSFSTLEIQRTEQGDSAMYLCASSPVLTIPEQFFGPGTRLTVL.